What follows are 30 T cell receptor beta chains derived from one specimen sequenced in a study of beta chain features in type 1 diabetes. General study points: TCRB CDR3s were moderately but significantly shorter in Type 1 diabetes patients in all four CD4+ subsets.

No antigen is known for these receptors. Isolated RNA was reverse transcribed in full, so expressed TCRB transcripts were sequenced. The table came from immunoSEQ multiplex PCR; TCRdb's copy has only in-frame clones and leaves some out. This sample carries some 290,000 clones, around an eighth of them seen once, and the ten largest clones take over 0.015%. Sequenced material: naive CD4+ T cells from blood. The receptors originated from a man aged 25 to 40 with type 1 diabetes.

V and J are TRBV5-6 and TRBJ1-1; TRBD1 might be the D (5 bases). Germline V gives CDR1 SGHDT, CDR2 YYEEEE. The CDR3 contains 12 residues. V was shortened by 2 bases and J by 7 bases, with 9 bases between the two germline ends. In DNA, the CDR3 is TGTGCCAGCAGCTTTCGGGGGGGTGAAGCTTTCTTT. Protein: CASSFRGGEAFF.

The sample holds a few counts of this clone. This rearrangement joins TRBV9 to TRBJ2-3; 8 nucleotides align to TRBD2. Trimming removed 2 bases from V and 5 bases from J; junction bases left unmatched: 10. The germline V gene has CDR1 SGDLS and CDR2 YYNGEE. The CDR3 has 16 amino acids. CDR3 protein: CASSVASGSFGDTQYF. Here the CDR3 DNA reads TGTGCCAGCAGCGTGGCGAGCGGGAGTTTTGGAGATACGCAGTATTTT.

The rearrangement links TRBV7-9 to TRBJ1-5; D not certain. Trimming pared 4 bases from V and 0 bases from J, leaving 4 bases between. This CDR3 comprises 13 residues. Per the germline V gene, CDR1 is SEHNR and CDR2 is FQNEAQ (reference sequence). The CDR3 DNA reads as TGTGCCAGCAGCTCTAATAGCAATCAGCCCCAGCATTTT. Translating gives CASSSNSNQPQHF.

The DNA for the CDR3 is TGCAGCGTTAAGTTGAGTAGCACTGAAGCTTTCTTT. It specifies CSVKLSSTEAFF. The V call is TRBV29-1, the J call TRBJ1-1; the D is unclear. V was cut by 5 bases and J by 4 bases, with 11 bases left in between. The CDR3 is 12 amino acids. Germline assignment: CDR1 SQVTM and CDR2 ANQGSEA.

This clone was recorded a few times. The CDR3 loop reads CASSQLAGVTDTQYF. The CDR3 DNA sequence: TGTGCCAGCAGCCAACTAGCGGGAGTCACAGATACGCAGTATTTT. The chain employs TRBV7-2 and TRBJ2-3, with 11 nucleotides matching TRBD2. J was trimmed by 2 bases and V by 5 bases; bases with no gene match: 3. The CDR3 covers 15 residues. CDR1 is SGHTA, CDR2 FQGNSA, per germline.

The CDR3: CASSVAGWTRNENEQFF. DNA of the CDR3: TGTGCCAGCAGCGTAGCCGGTTGGACTCGGAATGAGAATGAGCAGTTCTTC. This chain joins TRBV9 and TRBJ2-1; D perhaps matches TRBD2 (5 bases). Trimming took 0 bases from V and 7 from J, leaving 20 bases between them. The CDR3 sequence is 17 residues long. Germline V gene sequence: CDR1 SGDLS, CDR2 YYNGEE. Full variable domain (outside the CDR3, taken from reference TRBV9 and TRBJ2-1): DSGVTQTPKHLITATGQRVTLRCSPRSGDLSVYWYQQSLDQGLQFLIQYYNGEERAKGNILERFSAQQFPDLHSELNLSSLELGDSALYFCASSVAGWTRNENEQFFGPGTRLTVL.

This clone was counted only a few times. The chain uses TRBV5-1 and TRBJ2-7; 14 nucleotides line up with TRBD2. The CDR3 is made up of 18 amino acids. The J segment lost 4 bases and the V segment lost 4 bases, leaving 13 bases of the junction unmatched. CDR1 is SGHRS and CDR2 is YFSETQ in the germline V gene. CDR3 sequence (DNA): TGCGCCAGCAGCCCCTGGGGGACTAGCGGGAGCAGCGGGTACGAGCAGTACTTC. Protein: CASSPWGTSGSSGYEQYF.

The CDR3 DNA sequence: TGCGCCAGCAGCCCAGGAATTAGACTAGCGGAACCTGTTACGAATGAGCAGTTCTTC. It is translated as CASSPGIRLAEPVTNEQFF. This rearrangement joins TRBV4-3 to TRBJ2-1, with 9 nucleotides matching TRBD2. Trimming at V came to 4 bases and at J to 7 bases, leaving 20 bases not matched to a gene. The CDR3 covers 19 residues. CDR1 is LGHNA, CDR2 YSLEER, per germline.

Only a few counts were recorded for this clone. The chain links TRBV9 to TRBJ1-3, with a possible D match to TRBD1 (6 bases). V was clipped by 2 bases and J by 5 bases, with 11 bases between them. Germline V gives CDR1 SGDLS, CDR2 YYNGEE. There are 14 residues in the CDR3. The CDR3 sequence: CASSVTGDRNTIYF. CDR3 bases: TGTGCCAGCAGCGTGACAGGAGATAGAAACACCATATATTTT.

The CDR3 coding sequence is TGCGCCAGCAGCTTGGACGACGGGAGCGGGGAGACCCAGTACTTC. Its protein product is CASSLDDGSGETQYF. The rearrangement links TRBV5-1 to TRBJ2-5; a weak D match, TRBD2 (6 bases). The CDR3 sequence is 15 residues long. Deletions cut 0 bases from V and 5 bases from J, with 14 bases between. Germline V gene data show CDR1 as SGHRS and CDR2 as YFSETQ.

The V gene is TRBV11-2, the J gene TRBJ2-7; a possible D gene is TRBD2 (6 bases). The CDR3 length is 13 residues. Germline-derived CDR1 and CDR2 are SGHAT and FQNNGV. Trimming took off 6 bases at V and 0 bases at J, with 9 bases between the two ends. The chain's CDR3 is CASRLAPSYEQYF. The DNA for the CDR3 is TGTGCCAGCAGGCTAGCGCCCTCCTACGAGCAGTACTTC.

This clone was counted between two and nine times. The gene calls are TRBV28 and TRBJ1-1, with TRBD1 matching 8 bases. Unmatched junction bases numbered 13, after V lost 5 bases and J lost 8 bases. The CDR3 covers 15 residues. Germline V CDR1 and CDR2: MDHEN, SYDVKM. The CDR3 region is CASSTGQGGMIEAFF. In nucleotides, the CDR3 is TGTGCCAGCAGTACCGGACAGGGAGGGATGATCGAAGCTTTCTTT. The whole variable domain, filled in from reference TRBV28 and TRBJ1-1, reads DVKVTQSSRYLVKRTGEKVFLECVQDMDHENMFWYRQDPGLGLRLIYFSYDVKMKEKGDIPEGYSVSREKKERFSLILESASTNQTSMYLCASSTGQGGMIEAFFGQGTRLTVV.

A single count supports this clone. V gene TRBV5-6 combines with J gene TRBJ2-5; D possibly corresponds to TRBD1 (6 bases). From germline, CDR1 is SGHDT and CDR2 YYEEEE. V was pared by 2 bases and J by 4 bases, with 9 bases between. CDR3 length: 13 amino acids. The CDR3 loop reads CASSLTGTETQYF. CDR3 in DNA: TGTGCCAGCAGCTTAACAGGGACAGAGACCCAGTACTTC.

This CDR3 is CASSMGLAGIGTQYF. Here the CDR3 DNA reads TGTGCCAGCAGCATGGGACTAGCGGGAATTGGAACGCAGTATTTT. The V gene is TRBV2, the J gene TRBJ2-3; TRBD2 matches at 13 bases. The germline V gene has CDR1 SNHLY and CDR2 FYNNEI. Trimming removed 6 bases from V and 9 bases from J; junction bases left unmatched: 9. The CDR3 has 15 amino acids.

This clone showed up just a few times. The gene calls are TRBV30 and TRBJ1-1; no clear D gene. There are 11 residues in the CDR3. Germline CDR1 is GTSNPN and CDR2 is SVGIG (reference sequence). Trimming stripped 4 bases from V and 5 bases from J, with 8 bases between. In DNA form, the CDR3 reads TGTGCCTGGACGGAGCGGACTGAAGCTTTCTTT. Encoded protein: CAWTERTEAFF.

The chain recombines TRBV11-2 with TRBJ2-1, with D possibly matching TRBD2 (6 bases). CDR3 size: 15 residues. Germline V gene lookup returns CDR1 SGHAT and CDR2 FQNNGV. V gave up 5 bases and J gave up 9 bases, with 20 bases separating them. This CDR3 reads CASSPLHGGRREQFF. For the CDR3, the DNA is TGTGCCAGCAGCCCCCTCCACGGAGGGCGTCGTGAGCAGTTCTTC.

The rearrangement joins TRBV27 to TRBJ1-1; D gene ambiguous. V lost 1 base and J 4 bases, leaving 10 bases between the germline ends. The CDR3 contains 14 residues. CDR1 is MNHEY and CDR2 is SMNVEV in the germline V gene (reference sequence). Here the CDR3 reads CASSLWARVTEAFF. DNA for the CDR3: TGTGCCAGCAGTTTATGGGCGCGGGTCACTGAAGCTTTCTTT.

This clone came up a few times. V is TRBV19 and J is TRBJ1-5; TRBD1 matches at 8 bases. V lost 3 bases, J lost 5 bases, and 6 bases stayed unmatched. CDR3 length: 15 residues. CDR1 and CDR2 from the germline V gene are LNHDA and SQIVND (reference sequence). The CDR3 sequence: CASSIIGTGYQPQHF. The CDR3 DNA follows: TGTGCCAGTAGTATTATCGGGACAGGTTATCAGCCCCAGCATTTT.

The chain is built from TRBV27 and TRBJ2-3, with D possibly being TRBD1 (6 bases). This CDR3 is built from 16 residues. The V end lost 3 bases, the J end lost 6 bases, and 19 bases lay between the germline ends. Germline lookup yields CDR1 MNHEY and CDR2 SMNVEV (reference sequence). The DNA of the CDR3 is TGTGCCAGCAGTTTTGATCGACGGGACACCCGGGATACGCAGTATTTT. This gives the protein CASSFDRRDTRDTQYF.

J is TRBJ2-5 and V is TRBV19; D may be TRBD2 (5 bases). V shed 5 bases and J shed 5 bases, with 15 bases lying between them. The CDR3 runs to 14 residues. Germline V gene data show CDR1 as LNHDA and CDR2 as SQIVND (reference sequence). In DNA, the CDR3 is TGTGCCAGTAGTTCGATTCACCGAGGGGAGACCCAGTACTTC. This codes for CASSSIHRGETQYF.

This clone was counted only a few times. The CDR3, as DNA: TGTGCCAGCAGCCCACAGGGGGAGACCCAGTACTTC. It codes for CASSPQGETQYF. The J gene is TRBJ2-5, the V gene TRBV7-2; 7 bases align to TRBD1. The CDR3 has 12 amino acids. Germline assignment: CDR1 SGHTA and CDR2 FQGNSA. Trimming at V came to 5 bases and at J to 5 bases, leaving 2 bases not matched to a gene.

This clone was counted a few times. V usage is TRBV18 and J usage is TRBJ2-3; D possibly corresponds to TRBD1 (6 bases). The CDR3 totals 16 residues. The germline CDR1 and CDR2 sequences are KGHSH and LQKENI. Trimming shortened V by 2 bases and J by 0 bases, and 12 bases separated the two germline ends. The CDR3 DNA sequence: TGTGCCAGCTCACCAATGGTAACAGGGAGCACAGATACGCAGTATTTT. This sequence encodes CASSPMVTGSTDTQYF. Together with reference TRBV18 and TRBJ2-3, the CDR3 gives the full variable domain: NAGVMQNPRHLVRRRGQEARLRCSPMKGHSHVYWYRQLPEEGLKFMVYLQKENIIDESGMPKERFSAEFPKEGPSILRIQQVVRGDSAAYFCASSPMVTGSTDTQYFGPGTRLTVL.

This chain connects TRBV9 to TRBJ1-1, with D perhaps matching TRBD1 (5 bases). The CDR3 contains 12 residues. Germline V gene data show CDR1 as SGDLS and CDR2 as YYNGEE. Trimming cost V 0 bases and J 8 bases, with 8 bases left between them. The chain's CDR3 is CASSVVQGEAFF. The CDR3 nucleotides are TGTGCCAGCAGCGTAGTGCAGGGAGAAGCTTTCTTT.

The V call is TRBV7-2, the J call TRBJ2-7, with TRBD1 as a possible D gene (5 bases). Germline CDR1 is SGHTA and CDR2 is FQGNSA. V was cut by 5 bases and J by 2 bases, with 16 bases left in between. The CDR3 has 15 amino acids. The CDR3 region is CASSQGFGLAYEQYF. DNA of the CDR3: TGTGCCAGCAGCCAGGGCTTCGGTTTGGCCTACGAGCAGTACTTC. Variable domain in full (rest from reference TRBV7-2 and TRBJ2-7): GAGVSQSPSNKVTEKGKDVELRCDPISGHTALYWYRQSLGQGLEFLIYFQGNSAPDKSGLPSDRFSAERTGGSVSTLTIQRTQQEDSAVYLCASSQGFGLAYEQYFGPGTRLTVT.

This clone was seen only a few times. The genes are TRBV28 and TRBJ2-7; 8 nucleotides match TRBD1. The germline V gene encodes CDR1 MDHEN and CDR2 SYDVKM. CDR3 length: 15 residues. J lost 3 bases, V lost 3 bases, and 7 bases had no gene match. CDR3 in amino acids: CASSFRDRPLYEQYF. As DNA, the CDR3 is TGTGCCAGCAGTTTCCGGGACAGGCCACTCTACGAGCAGTACTTC.

The V and J genes are TRBV18 and TRBJ2-4; TRBD2 is a possible D gene (5 bases). Germline assignment: CDR1 KGHSH and CDR2 LQKENI. The CDR3 totals 15 residues. The V and J ends lost 1 base and 7 bases respectively, with 14 bases between them. CDR3 DNA sequence: TGTGCCAGCTCACCACGGAGAACGGGAACTAACATTCAGTACTTC. Translated, it gives CASSPRRTGTNIQYF.

The chain joins TRBV6-5 to TRBJ2-2; 11 bases are a match to TRBD1. Germline V gene data show CDR1 as MNHEY and CDR2 as SVGAGI. CDR3 length: 15 residues. Trimming cost V 5 bases and J 7 bases; bases outside gene matches: 6. The CDR3 loop reads CASSTPGTGGGELFF. The DNA of the CDR3 is TGTGCCAGCAGTACCCCCGGGACAGGGGGCGGGGAGCTGTTTTTT.

The chain is built from TRBV28 and TRBJ1-1, with no clear D. V was clipped by 2 bases and J by 2 bases, with 12 bases between them. This CDR3 spans 15 amino acids. Germline V gives CDR1 MDHEN, CDR2 SYDVKM. The CDR3 DNA reads TGTGCCAGCAGTTTAATGCGCAGACTAAACACTGAAGCTTTCTTT. This sequence encodes CASSLMRRLNTEAFF.

V gene TRBV14 combines with J gene TRBJ2-1; 14 nucleotides agree with TRBD2. V was clipped by 3 bases and J by 4 bases; unmatched bases: 2. Germline CDR1 reads SGHDN; CDR2 reads FVKESK. This CDR3 spans 16 amino acids. CDR3 in amino acids: CASSQGLAGDYNEQFF. The CDR3 nucleotides are TGTGCCAGCAGCCAGGGACTAGCGGGAGATTACAATGAGCAGTTCTTC.

This sequence joins TRBV5-4 and TRBJ2-7, with TRBD1 matching over 10 bases. The germline V gene has CDR1 SGHNT and CDR2 YYREEE (reference sequence). V was pared by 6 bases and J by 4 bases, with 13 bases of the junction left unmatched. CDR3 size: 16 residues. Written as DNA, the CDR3 is TGTGCCAGCAAGATTGGAGGCGGGACAGGGGTTTACGAGCAGTACTTC. Its protein is CASKIGGGTGVYEQYF. The variable domain in full, with the rest retrieved from reference TRBV5-4 and TRBJ2-7, is ETGVTQSPTHLIKTRGQQVTLRCSSQSGHNTVSWYQQALGQGPQFIFQYYREEENGRGNFPPRFSGLQFPNYSSELNVNALELDDSALYLCASKIGGGTGVYEQYFGPGTRLTVT.